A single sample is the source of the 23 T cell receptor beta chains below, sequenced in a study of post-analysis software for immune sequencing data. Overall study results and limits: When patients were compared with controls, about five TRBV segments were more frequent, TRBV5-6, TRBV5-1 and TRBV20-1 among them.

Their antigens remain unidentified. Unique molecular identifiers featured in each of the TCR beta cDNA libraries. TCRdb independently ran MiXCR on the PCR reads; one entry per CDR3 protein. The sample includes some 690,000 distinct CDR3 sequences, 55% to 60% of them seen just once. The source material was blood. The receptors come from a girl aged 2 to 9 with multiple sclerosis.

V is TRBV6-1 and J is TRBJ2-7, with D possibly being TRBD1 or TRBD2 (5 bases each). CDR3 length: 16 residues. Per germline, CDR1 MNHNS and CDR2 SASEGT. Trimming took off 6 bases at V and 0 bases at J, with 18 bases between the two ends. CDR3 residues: CASRREGQVLSYEQYF. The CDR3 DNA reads TGTGCCAGCAGACGCGAGGGGCAGGTGCTCTCCTACGAGCAGTACTTC.

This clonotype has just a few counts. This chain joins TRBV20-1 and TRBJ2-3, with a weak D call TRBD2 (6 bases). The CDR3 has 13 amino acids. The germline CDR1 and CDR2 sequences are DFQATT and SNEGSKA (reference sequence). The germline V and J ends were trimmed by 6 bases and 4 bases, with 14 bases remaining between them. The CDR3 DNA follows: TGCAGTGCCATCCGGGAGAACGCAGATACGCAGTATTTT. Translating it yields CSAIRENADTQYF.

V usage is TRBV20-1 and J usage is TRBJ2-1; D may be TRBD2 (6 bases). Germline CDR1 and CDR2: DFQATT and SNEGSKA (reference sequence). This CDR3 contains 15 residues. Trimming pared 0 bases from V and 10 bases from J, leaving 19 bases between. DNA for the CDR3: TGCAGTGCTAGAGATAAAGTGGGAGGATTAATCGAGCAGTTCTTC. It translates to CSARDKVGGLIEQFF.

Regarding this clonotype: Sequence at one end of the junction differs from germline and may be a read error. The CDR3 spells CSVEDRGRNYGYTF. The CDR3 region has the DNA TGCAGTGTTGAAGACCGAGGACGGAACTATGGCTACACCTTC. V is TRBV29-1 and J is TRBJ1-2; no firm D call. Germline CDR1 SQVTM, CDR2 ANQGSEA. The CDR3 is made up of 14 amino acids.

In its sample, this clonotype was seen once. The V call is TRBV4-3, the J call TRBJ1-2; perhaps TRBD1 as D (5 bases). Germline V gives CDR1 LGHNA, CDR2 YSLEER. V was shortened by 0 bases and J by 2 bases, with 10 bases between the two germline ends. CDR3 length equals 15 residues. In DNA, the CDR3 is TGCGCCAGCAGCCAAGATTACCCAGGGAACTATGGCTACACCTTC. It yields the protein CASSQDYPGNYGYTF.

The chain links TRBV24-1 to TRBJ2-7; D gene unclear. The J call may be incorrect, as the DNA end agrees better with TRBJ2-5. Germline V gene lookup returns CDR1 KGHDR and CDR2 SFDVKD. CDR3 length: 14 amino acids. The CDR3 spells CATSDLDPKETQYF. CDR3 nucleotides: TGTGCCACCAGTGATCTGGACCCTAAAGAGACCCAGTACTTC.

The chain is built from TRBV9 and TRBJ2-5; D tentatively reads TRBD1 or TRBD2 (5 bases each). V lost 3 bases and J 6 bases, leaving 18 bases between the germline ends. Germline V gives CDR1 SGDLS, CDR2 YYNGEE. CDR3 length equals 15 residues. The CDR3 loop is CASSDSGTAGKTQYF. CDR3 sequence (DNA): TGTGCCAGCAGCGACTCCGGGACGGCAGGGAAGACCCAGTACTTC.

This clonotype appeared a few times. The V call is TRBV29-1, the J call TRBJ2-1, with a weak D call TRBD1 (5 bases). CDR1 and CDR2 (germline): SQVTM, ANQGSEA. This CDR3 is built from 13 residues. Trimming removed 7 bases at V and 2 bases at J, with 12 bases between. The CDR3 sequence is CSAETVTYNEQFF. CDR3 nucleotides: TGCAGCGCAGAGACAGTGACCTACAATGAGCAGTTCTTC.

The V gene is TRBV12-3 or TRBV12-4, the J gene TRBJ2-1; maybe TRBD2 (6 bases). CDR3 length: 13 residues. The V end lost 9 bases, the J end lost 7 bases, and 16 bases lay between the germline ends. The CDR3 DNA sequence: TGTGCCAGTAAGGAGGGCCTGGAGAATGAGCAGTTCTTC. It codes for CASKEGLENEQFF.

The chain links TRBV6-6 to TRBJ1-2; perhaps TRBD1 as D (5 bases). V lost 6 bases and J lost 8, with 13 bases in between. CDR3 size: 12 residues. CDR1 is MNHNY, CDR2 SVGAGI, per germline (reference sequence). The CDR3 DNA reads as TGTGCCAGCAGAGGGACGGTGATGGGCTACACCTTC. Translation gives CASRGTVMGYTF.

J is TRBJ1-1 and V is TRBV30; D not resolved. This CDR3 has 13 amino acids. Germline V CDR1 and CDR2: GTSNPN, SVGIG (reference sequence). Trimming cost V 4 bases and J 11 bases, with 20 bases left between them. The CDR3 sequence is CAWKGSGPEAAFF. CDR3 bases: TGTGCCTGGAAGGGTTCGGGCCCAGAGGCCGCTTTCTTT.

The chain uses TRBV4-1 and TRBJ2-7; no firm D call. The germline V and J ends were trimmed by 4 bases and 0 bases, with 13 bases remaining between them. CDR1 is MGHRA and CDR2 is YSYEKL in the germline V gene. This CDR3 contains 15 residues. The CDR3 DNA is TGCGCCAGCAGCCTAGGCAGTACGAGCTCCTACGAGCAGTACTTC. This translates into CASSLGSTSSYEQYF.

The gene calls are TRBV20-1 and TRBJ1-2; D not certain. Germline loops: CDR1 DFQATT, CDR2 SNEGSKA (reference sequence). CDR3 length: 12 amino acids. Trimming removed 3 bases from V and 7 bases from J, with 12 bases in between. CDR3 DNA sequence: TGCAGTGCTAGGGACGTCGGCGGTGGCTACACCTTC. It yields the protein CSARDVGGGYTF.

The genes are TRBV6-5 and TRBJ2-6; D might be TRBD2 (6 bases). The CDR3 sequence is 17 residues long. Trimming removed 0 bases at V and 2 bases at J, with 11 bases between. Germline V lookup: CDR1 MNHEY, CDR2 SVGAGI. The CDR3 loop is CASSYSEGLTGANVLTF. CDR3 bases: TGTGCCAGCAGTTACTCAGAGGGACTGACTGGGGCCAACGTCCTGACTTTC.

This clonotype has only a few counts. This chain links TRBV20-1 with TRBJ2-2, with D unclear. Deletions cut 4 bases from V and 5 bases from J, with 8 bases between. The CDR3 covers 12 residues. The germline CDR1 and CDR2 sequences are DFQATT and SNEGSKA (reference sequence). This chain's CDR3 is CSATLETGELFF. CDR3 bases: TGCAGTGCTACCCTGGAGACCGGGGAGCTGTTTTTT.

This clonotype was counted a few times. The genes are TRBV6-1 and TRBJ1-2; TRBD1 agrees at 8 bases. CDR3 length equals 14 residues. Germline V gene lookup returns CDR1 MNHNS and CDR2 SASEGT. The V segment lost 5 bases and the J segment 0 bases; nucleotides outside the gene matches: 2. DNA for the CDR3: TGTGCCAGCAGTTCACAGGGGGCTAACTATGGCTACACCTTC. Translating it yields CASSSQGANYGYTF.

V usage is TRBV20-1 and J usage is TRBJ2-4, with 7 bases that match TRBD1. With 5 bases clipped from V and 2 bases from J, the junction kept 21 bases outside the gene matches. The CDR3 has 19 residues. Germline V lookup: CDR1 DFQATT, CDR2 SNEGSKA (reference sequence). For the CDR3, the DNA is TGCAGTGCTTCCACAACTCCCCGGGACAGAACGCTAACCAAAAACATTCAGTACTTC. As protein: CSASTTPRDRTLTKNIQYF.

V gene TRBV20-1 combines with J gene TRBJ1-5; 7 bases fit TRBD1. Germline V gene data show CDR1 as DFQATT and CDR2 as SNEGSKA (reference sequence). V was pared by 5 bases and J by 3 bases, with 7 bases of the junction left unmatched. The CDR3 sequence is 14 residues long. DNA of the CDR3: TGCAGTGCTGAAAAACAGGGGATCAATCAGCCCCAGCATTTT. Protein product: CSAEKQGINQPQHF.

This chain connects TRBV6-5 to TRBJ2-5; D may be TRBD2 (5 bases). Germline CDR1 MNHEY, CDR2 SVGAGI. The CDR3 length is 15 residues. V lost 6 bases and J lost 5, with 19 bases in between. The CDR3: CASRRNAEVGETQYF. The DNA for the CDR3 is TGTGCCAGCAGAAGGAATGCGGAGGTCGGTGAGACCCAGTACTTC.

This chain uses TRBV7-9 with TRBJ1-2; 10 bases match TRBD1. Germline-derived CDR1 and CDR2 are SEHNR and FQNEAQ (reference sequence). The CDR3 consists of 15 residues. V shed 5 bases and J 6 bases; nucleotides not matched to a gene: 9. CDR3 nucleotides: TGTGCCAGCAGCCCCCCCATGGGACAGGGGCATGGCTACACCTTC. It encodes CASSPPMGQGHGYTF.

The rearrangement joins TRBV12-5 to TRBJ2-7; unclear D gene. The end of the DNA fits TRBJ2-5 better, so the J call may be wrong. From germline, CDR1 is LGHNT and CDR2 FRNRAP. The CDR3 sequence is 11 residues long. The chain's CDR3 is CASGLGGTQYF. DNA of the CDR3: TGTGCTAGTGGTTTGGGCGGGACCCAGTACTTC.

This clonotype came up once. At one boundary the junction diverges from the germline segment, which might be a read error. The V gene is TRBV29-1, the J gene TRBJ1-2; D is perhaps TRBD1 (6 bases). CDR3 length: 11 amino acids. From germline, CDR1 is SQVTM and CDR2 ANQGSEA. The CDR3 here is CSAETGNGYTF. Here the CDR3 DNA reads TGCAGCGCTGAAACAGGGAATGGCTACACCTTC.

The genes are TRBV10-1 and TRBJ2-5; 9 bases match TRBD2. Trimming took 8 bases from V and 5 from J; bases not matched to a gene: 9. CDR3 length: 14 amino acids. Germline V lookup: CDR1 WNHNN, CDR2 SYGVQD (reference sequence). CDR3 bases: TGCGCCAGCTCGGGAGCGGGAGGAGGGGAGACCCAGTACTTC. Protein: CASSGAGGGETQYF.